This TCR beta chain is drawn from a study of blood T cell repertoires in COVID-19. The overall study: Sample material is recorded as cDNA or gDNA derived from T cells, B-cell-depleted T cells, or PBMCs.

Original processing methods: Reference gene primers were amplified, and this amplification served to estimate nucleated cell counts. Assay used: immunoSEQ multiplex PCR; TCRdb lists only in-frame clones, some missing. V and J calls and clone size are given by that table; D and trimming were obtained from the DNA. The table has about 180,000 clones, 82% seen once. The length of the CDR3 is 11 residues. Per the germline V gene, CDR1 is SGHDT and CDR2 is YYEEEE. The V end was cut by 7 bases, the J end by 2 bases, with 6 bases between. V and J are TRBV5-6 and TRBJ1-2; D uncertain. The sequenced material came from peripheral blood. The TCR originated in a woman in her 70s with acute or convalescent COVID-19. The CDR3 sequence: CASGQNYGYTF. CDR3 sequence (DNA): TGTGCCAGCGGGCAGAACTATGGCTACACCTTC.